This is a list of T cell receptor beta chains from one sample in a study of Graves' ophthalmopathy and Graves' hyperthyroidism. MiXCR was run by TCRdb on the multiplex PCR reads, yielding one entry per CDR3 protein. The sample lists about 740,000 distinct CDR3 sequences, roughly 41% seen once, with 35% to 55% in the top ten. Sequencing input: peripheral blood. Receptors were obtained from an adult man with Graves' ophthalmopathy. The CDR3 runs from the conserved cysteine through the conserved F or W. Each record gives: CDR3 protein, CDR3 DNA, D gene, clone size, V gene, J gene. The D gene is left open where the match is weak. Clone size appears in some rows only: once, few, many, or a class for an expanded clone.

cdr3_aa: CASSQSEIQETQYF
cdr3_nt: TGTGCCAGCAGTCAAAGCGAGATACAAGAGACCCAGTACTTC
d_call: -
clone_size: -
v_call: TRBV11-2
j_call: TRBJ2-5

cdr3_aa: CSARPPFQETQYF
cdr3_nt: TGCAGTGCTAGGCCGCCATTCCAAGAGACCCAGTACTTC
d_call: -
clone_size: -
v_call: TRBV20-1
j_call: TRBJ2-5

cdr3_aa: CAITETANTEAFF
cdr3_nt: TGTGCCATCACTGAGACAGCTAACACTGAAGCTTTCTTT
d_call: -
clone_size: -
v_call: TRBV10-3
j_call: TRBJ1-1

cdr3_aa: CASSLGKYEQYF
cdr3_nt: TGTGCCAGCAGCCTCGGGAAATACGAGCAGTACTTC
d_call: -
clone_size: many
v_call: TRBV7-9
j_call: TRBJ2-7

cdr3_aa: CASSESQGGQETQYF
cdr3_nt: TGTGCCAGCAGTGAAAGCCAGGGGGGACAAGAGACCCAGTACTTC
d_call: -
clone_size: -
v_call: TRBV2
j_call: TRBJ2-5

cdr3_aa: CASRVGSADPPLHF
cdr3_nt: TGCGCCAGCAGAGTGGGGTCGGCGGATCCACCCCTCCACTTT
d_call: -
clone_size: many
v_call: TRBV10-2
j_call: TRBJ1-6

cdr3_aa: CASSLIHAANTEAFF
cdr3_nt: TGTGCCAGCAGCTTAATTCATGCAGCGAACACTGAAGCTTTCTTT
d_call: -
clone_size: few
v_call: TRBV7-3
j_call: TRBJ1-1

cdr3_aa: CASSPGRGALGMEQYF
cdr3_nt: TGTGCCAGCAGCCCCGGGCGGGGGGCCTTAGGGATGGAGCAGTACTTC
d_call: TRBD2
clone_size: -
v_call: TRBV2
j_call: TRBJ2-7

cdr3_aa: CVSSIDGQIYGYTF
cdr3_nt: TGTGTCAGCAGTATAGACGGACAGATCTATGGCTACACCTTC
d_call: -
clone_size: -
v_call: TRBV12-3/TRBV12-4
j_call: TRBJ1-2

cdr3_aa: CATSDLRTGPTGELFF
cdr3_nt: TGTGCCACCAGTGATTTGCGGACAGGACCCACCGGGGAGCTGTTTTTT
d_call: TRBD1
clone_size: -
v_call: TRBV24-1
j_call: TRBJ2-2

cdr3_aa: CSARWGARRQYEQYF
cdr3_nt: TGCAGTGCTAGATGGGGGGCTAGAAGACAGTACGAGCAGTACTTC
d_call: -
clone_size: few
v_call: TRBV20-1
j_call: TRBJ2-7

cdr3_aa: CASSIPGVSNQPQHF
cdr3_nt: TGTGCCAGTAGTATTCCAGGGGTTAGCAATCAGCCCCAGCATTTT
d_call: -
clone_size: -
v_call: TRBV19
j_call: TRBJ1-5

cdr3_aa: CASSVWENSPLHF
cdr3_nt: TGTGCCAGCAGCGTATGGGAGAATTCACCCCTCCACTTT
d_call: -
clone_size: many
v_call: TRBV9
j_call: TRBJ1-6

cdr3_aa: CSVEWAANQPRHF
cdr3_nt: TGCAGCGTTGAGTGGGCAGCCAATCAGCCCCGGCATTTT
d_call: -
clone_size: -
v_call: TRBV29-1
j_call: TRBJ1-5

cdr3_aa: CASSSALLGYTF
cdr3_nt: TGTGCCAGCAGTTCCGCCTTGTTGGGCTACACCTTC
d_call: -
clone_size: -
v_call: TRBV12-3/TRBV12-4
j_call: TRBJ1-2

cdr3_aa: CASSFMGKEVTEAFF
cdr3_nt: TGTGCCAGCAGCTTTATGGGTAAAGAGGTCACTGAAGCTTTCTTT
d_call: -
clone_size: -
v_call: TRBV7-9
j_call: TRBJ1-1

cdr3_aa: CSGYTRGVTEAFF
cdr3_nt: TGCAGCGGGTATACCAGGGGGGTCACTGAAGCTTTCTTT
d_call: TRBD1
clone_size: -
v_call: TRBV29-1
j_call: TRBJ1-1

cdr3_aa: CASRKGRGYEQYF
cdr3_nt: TGCGCCAGCAGGAAGGGCAGGGGCTACGAGCAGTACTTC
d_call: -
clone_size: -
v_call: TRBV10-2
j_call: TRBJ2-7

cdr3_aa: CSAGQGVQRTQYF
cdr3_nt: TGCAGCGCCGGACAGGGGGTACAAAGGACCCAGTACTTC
d_call: TRBD1
clone_size: many
v_call: TRBV29-1
j_call: TRBJ2-5

cdr3_aa: CASSLGPDGNTEAFF
cdr3_nt: TGTGCCAGCAGCTTAGGACCGGACGGAAACACTGAAGCTTTCTTT
d_call: -
clone_size: -
v_call: TRBV7-9
j_call: TRBJ1-1

cdr3_aa: CASSVLAGGSYEQYF
cdr3_nt: TGTGCCAGCAGTGTACTAGCGGGAGGGTCCTACGAGCAGTACTTC
d_call: TRBD2
clone_size: -
v_call: TRBV6-4
j_call: TRBJ2-7

cdr3_aa: CASSPIGVYETQYF
cdr3_nt: TGTGCCAGCAGCCCAATTGGTGTGTACGAGACCCAGTACTTC
d_call: -
clone_size: many
v_call: TRBV14
j_call: TRBJ2-5

cdr3_aa: CASSQVAGGYNSPLHF
cdr3_nt: TGTGCCAGCAGCCAAGTGGCAGGGGGCTATAATTCACCCCTCCACTTT
d_call: TRBD1
clone_size: -
v_call: TRBV25-1
j_call: TRBJ1-6

cdr3_aa: CSARVPMEAAGYTF
cdr3_nt: TGCAGTGCTAGGGTCCCCATGGAGGCCGCCGGCTACACCTTC
d_call: -
clone_size: many
v_call: TRBV20-1
j_call: TRBJ1-2